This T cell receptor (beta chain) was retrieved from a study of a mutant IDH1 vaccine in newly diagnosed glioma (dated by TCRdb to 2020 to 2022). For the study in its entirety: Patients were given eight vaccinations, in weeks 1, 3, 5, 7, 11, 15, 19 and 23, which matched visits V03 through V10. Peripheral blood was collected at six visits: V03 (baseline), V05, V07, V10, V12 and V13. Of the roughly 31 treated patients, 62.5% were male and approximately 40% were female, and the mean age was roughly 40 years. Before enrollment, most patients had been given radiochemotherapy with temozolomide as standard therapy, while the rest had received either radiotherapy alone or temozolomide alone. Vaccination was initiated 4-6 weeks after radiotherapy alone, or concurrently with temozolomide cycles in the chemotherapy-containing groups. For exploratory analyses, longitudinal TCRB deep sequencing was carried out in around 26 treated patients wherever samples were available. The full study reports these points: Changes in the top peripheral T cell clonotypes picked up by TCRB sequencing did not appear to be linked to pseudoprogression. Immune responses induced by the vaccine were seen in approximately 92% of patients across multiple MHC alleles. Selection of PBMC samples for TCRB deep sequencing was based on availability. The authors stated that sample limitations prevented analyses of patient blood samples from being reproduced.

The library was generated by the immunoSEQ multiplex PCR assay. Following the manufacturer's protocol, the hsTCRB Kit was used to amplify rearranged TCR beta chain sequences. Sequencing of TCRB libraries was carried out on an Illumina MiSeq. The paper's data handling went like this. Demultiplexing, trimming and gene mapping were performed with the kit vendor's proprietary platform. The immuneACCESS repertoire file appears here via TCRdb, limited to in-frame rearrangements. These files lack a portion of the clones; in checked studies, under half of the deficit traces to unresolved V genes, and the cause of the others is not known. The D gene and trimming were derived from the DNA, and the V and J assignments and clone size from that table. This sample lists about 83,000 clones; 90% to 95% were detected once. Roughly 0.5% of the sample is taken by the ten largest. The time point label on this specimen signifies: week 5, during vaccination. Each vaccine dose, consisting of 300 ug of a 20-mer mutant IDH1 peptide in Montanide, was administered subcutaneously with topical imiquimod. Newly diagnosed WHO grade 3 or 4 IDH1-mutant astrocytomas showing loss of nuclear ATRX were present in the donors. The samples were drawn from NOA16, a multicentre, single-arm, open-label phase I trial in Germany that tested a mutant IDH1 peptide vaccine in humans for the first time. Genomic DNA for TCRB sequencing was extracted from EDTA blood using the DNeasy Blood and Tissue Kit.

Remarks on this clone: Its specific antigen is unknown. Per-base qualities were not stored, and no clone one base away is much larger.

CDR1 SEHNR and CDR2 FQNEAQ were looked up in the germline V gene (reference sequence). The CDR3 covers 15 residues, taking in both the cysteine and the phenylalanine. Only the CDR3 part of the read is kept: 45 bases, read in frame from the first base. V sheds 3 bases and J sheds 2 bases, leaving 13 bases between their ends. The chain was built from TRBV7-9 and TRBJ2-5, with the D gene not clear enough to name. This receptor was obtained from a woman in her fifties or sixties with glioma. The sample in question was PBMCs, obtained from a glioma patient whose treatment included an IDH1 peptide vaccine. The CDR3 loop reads CASSFRVGFQETQYF. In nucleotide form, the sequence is TGTGCCAGCAGCTTTCGAGTAGGGTTTCAAGAGACCCAGTACTTC.